This T cell receptor beta chain was documented in a study of blood T cell repertoires in COVID-19. Assignments of participants to cohorts depended upon their own reported clinical history. No more than 2 weeks before study entry, exposed participants had met a case of COVID-19. CDR3 size: 14 residues. V gave up 2 bases and J gave up 0 bases, with 6 bases separating them. Germline V CDR1 and CDR2: KGHDR, SFDVKD. Produced via immunoSEQ multiplex PCR; TCRdb's table is partial and in-frame only. The table has roughly 200,000 clones, roughly 90% seen once; the top ten hold around 4%. Material for sequencing was PBMCs or T cells enriched from blood (not recorded which). The gene calls are TRBV24-1 and TRBJ1-1; D may be TRBD1 (5 bases). The clonotype originates from a woman in her 30s who had been exposed to COVID-19. The CDR3 protein is CATSDSGLNTEAFF. CDR3 nucleotides: TGTGCCACCAGTGATTCAGGGCTGAACACTGAAGCTTTCTTT.